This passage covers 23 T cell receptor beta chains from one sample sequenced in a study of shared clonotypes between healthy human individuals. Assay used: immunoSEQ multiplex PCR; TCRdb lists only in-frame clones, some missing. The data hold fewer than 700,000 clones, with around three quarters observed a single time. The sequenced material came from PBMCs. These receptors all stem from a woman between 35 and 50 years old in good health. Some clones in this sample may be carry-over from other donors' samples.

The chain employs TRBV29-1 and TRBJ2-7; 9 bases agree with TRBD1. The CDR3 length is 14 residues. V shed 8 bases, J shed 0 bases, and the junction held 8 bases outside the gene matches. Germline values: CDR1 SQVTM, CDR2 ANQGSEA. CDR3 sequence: CSPVRDRDSYEQYF. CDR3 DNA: TGCAGCCCGGTGCGGGACAGGGACTCCTACGAGCAGTACTTC.

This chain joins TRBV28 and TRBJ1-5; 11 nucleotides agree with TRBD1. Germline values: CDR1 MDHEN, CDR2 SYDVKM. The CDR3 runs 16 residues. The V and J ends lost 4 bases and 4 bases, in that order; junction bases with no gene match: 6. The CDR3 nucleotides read TGTGCCAGCAGTTCCTCCGGGACAGGGGGTAATCAGCCCCAGCATTTT. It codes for CASSSSGTGGNQPQHF.

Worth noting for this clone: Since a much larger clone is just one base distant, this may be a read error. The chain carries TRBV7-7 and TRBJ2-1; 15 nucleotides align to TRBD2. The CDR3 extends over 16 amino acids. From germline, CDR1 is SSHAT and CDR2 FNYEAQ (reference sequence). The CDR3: CASSSGLAGGINEQFF. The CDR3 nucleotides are TGTGCTAGCAGTTCTGGACTAGCGGGAGGGATCAATGAGCAGTTCTTC.

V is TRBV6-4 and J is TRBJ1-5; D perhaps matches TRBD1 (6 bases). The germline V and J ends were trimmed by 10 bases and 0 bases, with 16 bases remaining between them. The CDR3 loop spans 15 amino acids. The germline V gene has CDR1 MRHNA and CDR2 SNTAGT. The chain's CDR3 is CATRLDSNSNQPQHF. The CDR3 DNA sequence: TGTGCCACCCGTTTGGACAGTAATAGCAATCAGCCCCAGCATTTT.

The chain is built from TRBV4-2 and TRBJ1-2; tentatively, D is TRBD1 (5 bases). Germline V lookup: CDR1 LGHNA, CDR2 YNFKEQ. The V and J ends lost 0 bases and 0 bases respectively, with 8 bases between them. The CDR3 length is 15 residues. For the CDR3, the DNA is TGTGCCAGCAGCCAAGAGGCACAGGCTAACTATGGCTACACCTTC. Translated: CASSQEAQANYGYTF.

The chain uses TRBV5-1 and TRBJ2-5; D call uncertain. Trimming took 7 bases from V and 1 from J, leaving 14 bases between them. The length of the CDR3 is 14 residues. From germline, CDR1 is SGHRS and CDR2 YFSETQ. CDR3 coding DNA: TGCGCCAGCTTCGGTGCGACTGGCCAAGAGACCCAGTACTTC. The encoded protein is CASFGATGQETQYF.

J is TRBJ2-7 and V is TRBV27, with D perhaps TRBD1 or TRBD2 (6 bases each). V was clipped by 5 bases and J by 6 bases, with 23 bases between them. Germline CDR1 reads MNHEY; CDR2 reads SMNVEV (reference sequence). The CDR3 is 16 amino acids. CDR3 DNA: TGTGCCAGCAGTAGCCCGGTGGAGGGGGTGTATTTCGAGCAGTACTTC. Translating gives CASSSPVEGVYFEQYF.

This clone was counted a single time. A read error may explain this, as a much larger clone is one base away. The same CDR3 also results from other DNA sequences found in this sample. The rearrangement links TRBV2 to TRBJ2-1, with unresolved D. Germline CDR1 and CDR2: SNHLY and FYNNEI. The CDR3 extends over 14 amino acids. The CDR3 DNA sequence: TGTGCTAGCAGTGTCACCAGCTCCTACAATGAGCAGTTCTTC. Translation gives CASSVTSSYNEQFF.

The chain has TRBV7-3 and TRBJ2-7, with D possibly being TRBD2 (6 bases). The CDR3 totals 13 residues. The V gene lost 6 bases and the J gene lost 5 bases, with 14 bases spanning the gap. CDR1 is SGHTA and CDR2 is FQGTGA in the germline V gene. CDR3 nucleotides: TGTGCCAGCAGGCCCAGTGGGAGGCACGAGCAGTACTTC. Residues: CASRPSGRHEQYF.

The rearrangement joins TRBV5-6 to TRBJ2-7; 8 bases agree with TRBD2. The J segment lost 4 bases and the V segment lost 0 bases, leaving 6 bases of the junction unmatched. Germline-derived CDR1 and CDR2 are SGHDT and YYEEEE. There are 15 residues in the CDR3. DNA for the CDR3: TGTGCCAGCAGCTTGGGGCTAGCGGGCCGGTACGAGCAGTACTTC. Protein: CASSLGLAGRYEQYF.

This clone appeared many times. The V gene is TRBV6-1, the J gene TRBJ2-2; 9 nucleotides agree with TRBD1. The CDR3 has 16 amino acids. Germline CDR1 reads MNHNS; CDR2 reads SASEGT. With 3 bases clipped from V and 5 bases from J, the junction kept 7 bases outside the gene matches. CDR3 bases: TGTGCCAGCAGTGAGACGGGACAGGGTGGGACCGGGGAGCTGTTTTTT. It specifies CASSETGQGGTGELFF.

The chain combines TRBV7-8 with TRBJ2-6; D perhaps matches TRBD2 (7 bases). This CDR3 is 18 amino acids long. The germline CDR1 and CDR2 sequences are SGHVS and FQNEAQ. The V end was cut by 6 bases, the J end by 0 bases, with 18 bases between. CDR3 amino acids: CASRFNGGLRSGANVLTF. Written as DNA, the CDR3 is TGTGCCAGCAGATTCAACGGGGGGCTTCGCTCTGGGGCCAACGTCCTGACTTTC.

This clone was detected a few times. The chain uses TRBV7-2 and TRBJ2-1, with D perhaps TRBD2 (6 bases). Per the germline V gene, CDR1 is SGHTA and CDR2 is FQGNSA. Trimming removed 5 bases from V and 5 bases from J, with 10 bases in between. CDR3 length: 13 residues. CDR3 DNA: TGTGCCAGCAGCGTGAGGAGGGACAATGAGCAGTTCTTC. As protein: CASSVRRDNEQFF.

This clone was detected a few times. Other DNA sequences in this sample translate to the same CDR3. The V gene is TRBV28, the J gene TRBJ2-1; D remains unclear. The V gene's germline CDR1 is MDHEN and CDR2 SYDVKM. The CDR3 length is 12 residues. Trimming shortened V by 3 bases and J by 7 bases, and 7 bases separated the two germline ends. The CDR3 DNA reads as TGTGCCAGCAGTTTGATCGGAAATGAGCAGTTCTTC. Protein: CASSLIGNEQFF.

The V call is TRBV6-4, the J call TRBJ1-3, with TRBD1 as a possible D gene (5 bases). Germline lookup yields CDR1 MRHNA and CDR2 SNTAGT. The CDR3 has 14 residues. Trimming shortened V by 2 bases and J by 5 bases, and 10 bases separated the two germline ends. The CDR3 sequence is CASSDLRVRNTIYF. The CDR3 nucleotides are TGTGCCAGCAGTGACCTCAGGGTAAGAAACACCATATATTTT.

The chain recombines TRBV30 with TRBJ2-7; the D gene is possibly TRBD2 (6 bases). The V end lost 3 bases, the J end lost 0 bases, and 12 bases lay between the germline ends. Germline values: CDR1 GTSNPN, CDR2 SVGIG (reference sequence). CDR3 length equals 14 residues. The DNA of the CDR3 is TGTGCCTGGAGGCTAGCGTTTAGCTCCTACGAGCAGTACTTC. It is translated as CAWRLAFSSYEQYF.

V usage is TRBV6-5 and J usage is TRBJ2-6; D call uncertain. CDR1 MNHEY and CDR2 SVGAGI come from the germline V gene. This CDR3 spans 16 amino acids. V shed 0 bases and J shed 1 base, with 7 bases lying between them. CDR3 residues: CASSYSLPSGANVLTF. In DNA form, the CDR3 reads TGTGCCAGCAGTTACTCGCTGCCTTCTGGGGCCAACGTCCTGACTTTC.

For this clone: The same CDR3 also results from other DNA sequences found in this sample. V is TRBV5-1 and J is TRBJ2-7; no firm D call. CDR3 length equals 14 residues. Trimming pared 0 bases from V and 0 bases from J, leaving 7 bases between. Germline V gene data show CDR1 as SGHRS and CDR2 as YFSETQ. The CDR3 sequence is CASSLVGSSYEQYF. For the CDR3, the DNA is TGCGCCAGCAGCTTGGTGGGCAGCTCCTACGAGCAGTACTTC.

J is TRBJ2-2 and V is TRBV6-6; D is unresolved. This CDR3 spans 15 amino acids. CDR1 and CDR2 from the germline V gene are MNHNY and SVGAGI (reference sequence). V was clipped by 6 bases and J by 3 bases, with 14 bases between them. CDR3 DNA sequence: TGTGCCAGCAGGTATATCGGGCAGTACACCGGGGAGCTGTTTTTT. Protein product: CASRYIGQYTGELFF.

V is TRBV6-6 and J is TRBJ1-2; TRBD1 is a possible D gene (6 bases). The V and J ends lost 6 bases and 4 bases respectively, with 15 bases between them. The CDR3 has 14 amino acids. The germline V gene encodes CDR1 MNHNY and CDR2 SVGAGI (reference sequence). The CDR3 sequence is CASRSGTSTYGYTF. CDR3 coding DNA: TGTGCCAGCAGGTCCGGGACATCGACCTATGGCTACACCTTC.

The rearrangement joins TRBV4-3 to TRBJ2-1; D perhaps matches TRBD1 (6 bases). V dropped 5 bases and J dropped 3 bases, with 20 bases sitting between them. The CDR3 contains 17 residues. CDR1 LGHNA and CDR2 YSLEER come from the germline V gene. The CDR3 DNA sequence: TGCGCCAGCAGCTCCACCCCCCCAGGGGTGGACTACAATGAGCAGTTCTTC. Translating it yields CASSSTPPGVDYNEQFF.

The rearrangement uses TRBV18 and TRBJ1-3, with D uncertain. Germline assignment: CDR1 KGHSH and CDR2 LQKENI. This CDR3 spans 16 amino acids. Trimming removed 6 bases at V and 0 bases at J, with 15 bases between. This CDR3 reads CASSPGTFSSGNTIYF. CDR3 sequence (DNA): TGTGCCAGCTCTCCGGGTACGTTCAGCTCTGGAAACACCATATATTTT.

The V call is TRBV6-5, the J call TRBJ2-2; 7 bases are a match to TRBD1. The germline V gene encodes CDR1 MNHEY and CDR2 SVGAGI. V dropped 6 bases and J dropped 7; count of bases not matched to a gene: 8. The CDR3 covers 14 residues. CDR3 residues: CASSLTSGGGELFF. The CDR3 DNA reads TGTGCCAGCAGCCTTACCTCAGGGGGCGGGGAGCTGTTTTTT.